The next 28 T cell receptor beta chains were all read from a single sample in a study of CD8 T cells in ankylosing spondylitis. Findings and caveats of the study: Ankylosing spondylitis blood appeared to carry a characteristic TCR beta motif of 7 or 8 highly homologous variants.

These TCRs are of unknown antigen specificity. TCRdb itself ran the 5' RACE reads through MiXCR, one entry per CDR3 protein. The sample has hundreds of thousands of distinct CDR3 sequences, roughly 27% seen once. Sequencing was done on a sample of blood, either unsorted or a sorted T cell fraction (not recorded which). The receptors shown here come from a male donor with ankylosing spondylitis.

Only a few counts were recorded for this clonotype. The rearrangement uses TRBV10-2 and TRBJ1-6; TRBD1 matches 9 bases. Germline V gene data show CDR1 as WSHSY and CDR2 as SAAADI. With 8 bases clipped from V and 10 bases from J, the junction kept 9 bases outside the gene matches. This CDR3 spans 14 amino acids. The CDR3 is CASGNRGHLSPLHF. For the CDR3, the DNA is TGCGCCAGCGGTAACAGGGGGCATCTCTCACCCCTCCACTTT.

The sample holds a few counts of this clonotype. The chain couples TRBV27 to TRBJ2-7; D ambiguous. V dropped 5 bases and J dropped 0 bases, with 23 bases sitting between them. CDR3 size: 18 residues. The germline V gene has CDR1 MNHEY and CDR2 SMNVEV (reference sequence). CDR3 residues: CASSLDVWMYLSSYEQYV. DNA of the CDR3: TGTGCCAGCAGTCTGGATGTATGGATGTATTTAAGCTCCTACGAGCAGTACGTC.

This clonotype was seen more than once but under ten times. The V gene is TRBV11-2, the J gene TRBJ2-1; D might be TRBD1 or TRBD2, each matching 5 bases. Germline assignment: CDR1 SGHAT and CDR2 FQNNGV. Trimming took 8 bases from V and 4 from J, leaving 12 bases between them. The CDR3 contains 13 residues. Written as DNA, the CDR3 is TGTGCCAGCTGTGGGGGAATTTACAATGAGCAGTTCTTC. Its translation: CASCGGIYNEQFF. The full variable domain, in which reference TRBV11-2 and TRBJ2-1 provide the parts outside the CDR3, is EAGVAQSPRYKIIEKRQSVAFWCNPISGHATLYWYQQILGQGPKLLIQFQNNGVVDDSQLPKDRFSAERLKGVDSTLKIQPAKLEDSAVYLCASCGGIYNEQFFGPGTRLTVL.

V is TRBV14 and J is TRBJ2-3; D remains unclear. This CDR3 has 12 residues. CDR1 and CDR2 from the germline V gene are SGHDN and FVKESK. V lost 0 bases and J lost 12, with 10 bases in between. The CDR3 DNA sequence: TGTGCCAGCAGCCAAGACGGGCGGACCCAGTATTTT. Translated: CASSQDGRTQYF.

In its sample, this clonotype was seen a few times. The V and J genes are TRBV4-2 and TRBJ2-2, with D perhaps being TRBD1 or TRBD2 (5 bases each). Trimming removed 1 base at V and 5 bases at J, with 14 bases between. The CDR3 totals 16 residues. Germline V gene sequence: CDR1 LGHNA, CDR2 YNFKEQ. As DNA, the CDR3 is TGTGCCAGCAGCCAAGGGACCGGGGCTCCTACCGGGGAGCTGTTTTTT. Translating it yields CASSQGTGAPTGELFF.

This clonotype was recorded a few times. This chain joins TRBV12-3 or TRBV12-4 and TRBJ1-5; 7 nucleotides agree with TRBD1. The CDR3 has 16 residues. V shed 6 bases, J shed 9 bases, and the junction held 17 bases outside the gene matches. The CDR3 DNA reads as TGTGCCAGCAGCCGATCGACAGGGAGACCAATCATGCCCCAGCATTTT. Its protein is CASSRSTGRPIMPQHF.

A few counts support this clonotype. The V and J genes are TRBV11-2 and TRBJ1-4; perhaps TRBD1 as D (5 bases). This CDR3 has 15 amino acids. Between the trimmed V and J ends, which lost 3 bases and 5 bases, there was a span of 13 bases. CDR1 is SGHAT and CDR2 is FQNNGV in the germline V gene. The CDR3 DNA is TGTGCCAGCAGCTTTAGGGGAGCGGGAAATGAAAAACTGTTTTTT. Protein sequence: CASSFRGAGNEKLFF.

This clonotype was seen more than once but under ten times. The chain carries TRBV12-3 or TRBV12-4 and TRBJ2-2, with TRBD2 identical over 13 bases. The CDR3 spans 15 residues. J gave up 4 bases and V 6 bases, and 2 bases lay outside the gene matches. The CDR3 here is CASSTSGRATGELFF. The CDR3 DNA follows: TGTGCCAGCAGCACTAGCGGGAGGGCCACCGGGGAGCTGTTTTTT.

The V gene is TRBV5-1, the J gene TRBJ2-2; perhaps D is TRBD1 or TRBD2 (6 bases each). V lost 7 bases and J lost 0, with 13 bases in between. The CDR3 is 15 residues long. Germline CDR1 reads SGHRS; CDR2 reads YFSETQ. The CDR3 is CASAQGGSNTGELFF. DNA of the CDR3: TGCGCCAGCGCACAGGGAGGCTCGAACACCGGGGAGCTGTTTTTT.

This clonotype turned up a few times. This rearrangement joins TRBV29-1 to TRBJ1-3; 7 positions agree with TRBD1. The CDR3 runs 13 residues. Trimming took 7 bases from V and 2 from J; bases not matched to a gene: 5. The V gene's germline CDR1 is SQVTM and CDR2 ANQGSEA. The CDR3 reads CSGQGVPGNTIYF. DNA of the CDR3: TGCAGCGGACAGGGAGTCCCTGGAAACACCATATATTTT.

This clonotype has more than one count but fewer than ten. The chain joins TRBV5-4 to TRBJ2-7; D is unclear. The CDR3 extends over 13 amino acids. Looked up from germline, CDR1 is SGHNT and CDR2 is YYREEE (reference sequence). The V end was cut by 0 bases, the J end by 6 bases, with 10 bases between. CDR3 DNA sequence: TGTGCCAGCAGCTTGGTCAGTACGCGCGAGCAGTACTTC. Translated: CASSLVSTREQYF. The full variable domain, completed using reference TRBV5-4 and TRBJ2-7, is ETGVTQSPTHLIKTRGQQVTLRCSSQSGHNTVSWYQQALGQGPQFIFQYYREEENGRGNFPPRFSGLQFPNYSSELNVNALELDDSALYLCASSLVSTREQYFGPGTRLTVT.

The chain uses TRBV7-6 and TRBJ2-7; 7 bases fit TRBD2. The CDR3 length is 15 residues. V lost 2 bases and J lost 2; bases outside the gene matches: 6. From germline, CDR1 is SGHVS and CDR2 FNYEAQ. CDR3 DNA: TGTGCCAGCAGCTTATGGTCAGGGACTACCTACGAGCAGTACTTC. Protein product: CASSLWSGTTYEQYF.

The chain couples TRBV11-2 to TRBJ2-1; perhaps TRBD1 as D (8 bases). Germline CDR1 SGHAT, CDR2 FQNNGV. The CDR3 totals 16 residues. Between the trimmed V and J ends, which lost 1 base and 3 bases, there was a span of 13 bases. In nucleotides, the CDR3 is TGTGCCAGCAGCTTAGGACAGGGGAGGGTCTACAATGAGCAGTTCTTC. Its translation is CASSLGQGRVYNEQFF.

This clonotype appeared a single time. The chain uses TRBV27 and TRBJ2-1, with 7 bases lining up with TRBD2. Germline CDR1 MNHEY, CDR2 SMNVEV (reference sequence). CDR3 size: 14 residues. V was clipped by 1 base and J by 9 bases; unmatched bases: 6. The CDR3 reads CASSLLGRGFEQFF. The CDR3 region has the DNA TGTGCCAGCAGTTTATTAGGGCGGGGGTTTGAGCAGTTCTTC.

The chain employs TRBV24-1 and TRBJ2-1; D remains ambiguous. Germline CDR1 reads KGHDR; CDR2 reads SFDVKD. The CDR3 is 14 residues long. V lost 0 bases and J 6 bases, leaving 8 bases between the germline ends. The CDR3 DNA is TGTGCCACCAGTGATTTGAGATCGACCAATGAGCAGTTCTTC. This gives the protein CATSDLRSTNEQFF.

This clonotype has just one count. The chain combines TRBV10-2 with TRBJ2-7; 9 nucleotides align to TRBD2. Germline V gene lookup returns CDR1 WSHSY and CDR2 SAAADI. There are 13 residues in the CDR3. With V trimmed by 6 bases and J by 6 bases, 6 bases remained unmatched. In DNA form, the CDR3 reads TGCGCCAGCAGGGACAGCGGGAGGCCCGAGCAGTACGTC. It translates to CASRDSGRPEQYV.

The CDR3 is CATSDPGVTETQYF. The DNA for the CDR3 is TGTGCCACCAGTGATCCAGGGGTGACCGAGACCCAGTACTTC. The chain has TRBV24-1 and TRBJ2-5; perhaps TRBD1 as D (6 bases). CDR3 length: 14 amino acids. The V gene's germline CDR1 is KGHDR and CDR2 SFDVKD. Trimming stripped 3 bases from V and 5 bases from J, with 12 bases between.

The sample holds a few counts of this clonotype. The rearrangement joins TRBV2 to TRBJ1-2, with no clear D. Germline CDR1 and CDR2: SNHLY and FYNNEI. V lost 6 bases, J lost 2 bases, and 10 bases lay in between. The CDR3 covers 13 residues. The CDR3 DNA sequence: TGTGCCAGCAGGCCCTCAGTCAACTATGGCTACACCTTC. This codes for CASRPSVNYGYTF.

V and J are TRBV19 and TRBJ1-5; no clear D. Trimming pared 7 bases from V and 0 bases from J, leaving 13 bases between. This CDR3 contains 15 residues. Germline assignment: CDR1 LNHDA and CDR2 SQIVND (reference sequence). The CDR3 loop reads CASTSRSGSNQPQHF. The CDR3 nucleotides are TGTGCCAGTACGTCGAGGTCCGGTAGCAATCAGCCCCAGCATTTT.

The CDR3 DNA sequence: TGTGCCAGCAGTGGGACACCTGGAAACACCATATATTTT. Translation gives CASSGTPGNTIYF. J is TRBJ1-3 and V is TRBV2; D possibly corresponds to TRBD1 (5 bases). V gave up 4 bases and J gave up 2 bases, with 6 bases separating them. Germline CDR1 reads SNHLY; CDR2 reads FYNNEI. The CDR3 length is 13 residues.

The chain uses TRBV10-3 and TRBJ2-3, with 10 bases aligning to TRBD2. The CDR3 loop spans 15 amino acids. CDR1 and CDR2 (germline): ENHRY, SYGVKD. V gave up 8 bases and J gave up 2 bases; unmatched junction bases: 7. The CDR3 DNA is TGTGCCATCGGTCGACTAGCGGGCAACACAGATACGCAGTATTTT. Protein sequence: CAIGRLAGNTDTQYF.

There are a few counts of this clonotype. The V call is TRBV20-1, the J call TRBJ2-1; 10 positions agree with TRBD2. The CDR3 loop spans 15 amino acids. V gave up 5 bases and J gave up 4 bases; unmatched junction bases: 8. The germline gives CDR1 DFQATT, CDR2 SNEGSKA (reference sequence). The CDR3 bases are TGCAGTGCTGGGCCAGGACTAGCGGAGTACAATGAGCAGTTCTTC. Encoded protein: CSAGPGLAEYNEQFF.

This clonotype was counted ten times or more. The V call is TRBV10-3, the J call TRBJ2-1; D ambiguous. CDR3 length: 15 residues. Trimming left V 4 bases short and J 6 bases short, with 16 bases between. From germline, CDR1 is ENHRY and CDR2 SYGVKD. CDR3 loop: CAISVAPEFANEQFF. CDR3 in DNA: TGTGCCATCAGTGTAGCCCCCGAGTTCGCCAATGAGCAGTTCTTC.

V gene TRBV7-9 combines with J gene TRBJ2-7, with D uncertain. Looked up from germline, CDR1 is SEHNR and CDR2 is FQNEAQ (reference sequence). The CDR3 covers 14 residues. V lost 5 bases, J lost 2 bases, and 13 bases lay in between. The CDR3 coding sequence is TGTGCCAGCAGCCTCAGTCGCGCAGCCTACGAGCAGTACGTC. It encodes CASSLSRAAYEQYV.

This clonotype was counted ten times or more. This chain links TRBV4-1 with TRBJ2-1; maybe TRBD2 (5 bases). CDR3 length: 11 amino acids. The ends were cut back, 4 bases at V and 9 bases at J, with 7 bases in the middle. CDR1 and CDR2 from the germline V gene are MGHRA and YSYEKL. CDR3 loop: CASSRAGEQFF. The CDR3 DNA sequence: TGCGCCAGCAGCCGTGCGGGTGAGCAGTTCTTC.

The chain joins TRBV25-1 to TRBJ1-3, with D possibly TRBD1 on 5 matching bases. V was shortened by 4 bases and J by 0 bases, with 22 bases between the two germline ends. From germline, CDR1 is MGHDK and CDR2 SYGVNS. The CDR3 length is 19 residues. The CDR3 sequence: CASSGGDSLHLFSGNTIYF. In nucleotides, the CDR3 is TGTGCCAGCAGTGGGGGAGACAGCCTACATCTCTTCTCTGGAAACACCATATATTTT.

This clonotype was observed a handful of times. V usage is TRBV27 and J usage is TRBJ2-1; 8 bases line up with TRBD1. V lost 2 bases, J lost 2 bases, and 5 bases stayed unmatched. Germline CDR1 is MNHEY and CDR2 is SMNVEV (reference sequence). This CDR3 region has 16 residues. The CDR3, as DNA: TGTGCCAGCAGTTTAGGGTGGGGACAGGCCTACAATGAGCAGTTCTTC. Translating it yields CASSLGWGQAYNEQFF.

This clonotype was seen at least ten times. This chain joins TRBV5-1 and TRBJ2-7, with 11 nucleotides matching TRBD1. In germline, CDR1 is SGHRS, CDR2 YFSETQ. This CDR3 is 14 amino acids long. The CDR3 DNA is TGTGCCAGCTCCCCCGGGACAGGGGGTTACGAGCAGTACGTC. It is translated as CASSPGTGGYEQYV.